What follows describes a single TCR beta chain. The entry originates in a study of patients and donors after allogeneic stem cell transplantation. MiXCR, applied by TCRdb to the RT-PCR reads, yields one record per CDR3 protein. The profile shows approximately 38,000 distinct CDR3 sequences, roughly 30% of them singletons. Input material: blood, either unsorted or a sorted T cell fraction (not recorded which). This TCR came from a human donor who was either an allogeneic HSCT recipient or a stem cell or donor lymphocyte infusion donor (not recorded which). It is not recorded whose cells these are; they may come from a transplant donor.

CDR3 amino acids: CASSYWGSYTF. The CDR3 DNA sequence: TGTGCCAGCAGTTACTGGGGGTCCTACACCTTC. The chain links TRBV6-5 to TRBJ1-2; D may be TRBD1 (5 bases). The length of the CDR3 is 11 residues. V lost 1 base, J lost 10 bases, and 7 bases lay in between. Germline V gives CDR1 MNHEY, CDR2 SVGAGI.